The clone carrying this T cell receptor beta chain came up a few times. Antigen: not known. The junction departs from the called germline gene at one end, perhaps through a read error. The data were taken from a study of breast tumors, draining lymph nodes, adjacent tissues. Notes on the study in general: Compared with lymph nodes, tumors were less diverse; compared with nontumor tissue, more. Luminal-like breast cancer showed significantly higher tumor–nontumor repertoire similarity than basal-like.

TCRdb reprocessed the multiplex PCR reads with MiXCR, giving one entry per CDR3 protein. There are 50,000 to 75,000 distinct CDR3 sequences in the sample; approximately 62% occur only once, and roughly a fifth lies in the top ten. Germline assignment: CDR1 DFQATT and CDR2 SNEGSKA (reference sequence). The CDR3 totals 13 residues. Sequencing used breast tumor tissue. This chain joins TRBV20-1 and TRBJ2-6, with 7 bases fitting TRBD1. The TCR comes from a female donor with breast cancer. Some clones in this sample may be carry-over from other donors' samples. The CDR3 reads CSAFPGTANTEAF. The CDR3 bases are TGCAGTGCTTTCCCCGGGACAGCGAACACTGAAGCTTTC.